The clone carrying this T cell receptor (beta chain) showed up many times. The data originate from a study of T cells in Graves' hyperthyroidism and ophthalmopathy. Duration under 3 months, a NOSPECS grade of at least 4, and a Clinical Activity Score of at least 3 characterized the ophthalmopathy patients. Trimming pared 0 bases from V and 0 bases from J, leaving 9 bases between. This CDR3 contains 15 residues. Germline values: CDR1 DFQATT, CDR2 SNEGSKA (reference sequence). Template material for amplifying TCR beta CDR3 regions consisted of RNA transcripts. The HTBI primer set drove a first-round RT-PCR of the TCR CDR3. TCRdb independently ran MiXCR on the multiplex PCR reads; one entry per CDR3 protein. The table shows about 640,000 distinct CDR3 sequences, with roughly 20% occurring only once.

The clonotype comes from a man aged 25-40 years with Graves' ophthalmopathy. The chain has TRBV20-1 and TRBJ1-5; D is uncertain. Sequencing was carried out using blood. CDR3 amino acids: CSAREGSSSNQPQHF. The CDR3 bases are TGCAGTGCTAGAGAAGGCAGTTCTAGCAATCAGCCCCAGCATTTT.